The sequence of this T cell receptor (beta chain) was determined in a study of tumor and adjacent non-tumor tissue in lung cancer. About the research overall: Patients comprised over 9 adenocarcinoma, 2 squamous cell carcinoma and 1 small cell lung cancer. General observations from the study: Compared with tumor, normal lung showed significantly lower TCR diversity.

TCRbeta libraries were built with three rounds of nested PCR, modified from ARM-PCR. TCRdb reanalysed the multiplex PCR reads using MiXCR and keeps one entry per CDR3 protein. The data hold over 130,000 distinct CDR3 sequences, with roughly 66% observed a single time. To note about this clonotype: Its antigen is undetermined.

This sample's RNA came from whole unsorted tissue. Sequencing used lung tumor tissue. This sequence was found in a man aged 55 to 69 with small cell lung cancer.

In DNA, the CDR3 is TGCGCCAGCAGCCGATCTCCGACAGGGGGAGGAGAGACCCAGTACTTC. Protein product: CASSRSPTGGGETQYF. The rearrangement links TRBV4-1 to TRBJ2-5; 9 nucleotides match TRBD1. The CDR3 consists of 16 residues. CDR1 and CDR2 from the germline V gene are MGHRA and YSYEKL. Trimming cost V 4 bases and J 4 bases; bases outside gene matches: 10.